The 32 T cell receptor beta chains presented below share a single source sample, sequenced in a study of blood T cell repertoires in COVID-19. Here immunoSEQ multiplex PCR was the method, and the copy in TCRdb shows in-frame clones only, minus some. Among under 200,000 clones listed, roughly 84% were seen once. The sequenced sample consisted of peripheral blood. The receptors derive from a man aged 18 to 29 with active or convalescent COVID-19.

CDR3 nucleotides: TGTGCCAGCAGCTTATTACGGACTAGCGGGCTCTCGAACACCGGGGAGCTGTTTTTT. Its translation is CASSLLRTSGLSNTGELFF. The chain links TRBV7-2 to TRBJ2-2; 11 bases agree with TRBD2. V dropped 2 bases and J dropped 0; count of bases not matched to a gene: 8. The CDR3 sequence is 19 residues long. Germline V gives CDR1 SGHTA, CDR2 FQGNSA.

The chain recombines TRBV4-1 with TRBJ1-1, with a possible D match to TRBD1 (6 bases). V dropped 1 base and J dropped 1 base, with 19 bases sitting between them. CDR1 and CDR2 (germline): MGHRA, YSYEKL. The CDR3 sequence is 18 residues long. The CDR3 DNA follows: TGCGCCAGCAGCCAAGTAGCTCCCACGACAGGCGAGAACACTGAAGCTTTCTTT. This sequence encodes CASSQVAPTTGENTEAFF.

The chain couples TRBV5-4 to TRBJ1-2, with TRBD1 matching over 9 bases. The trim removed 4 bases at V and 3 bases at J, leaving 10 bases unmatched. CDR1 is SGHNT, CDR2 YYREEE, per germline (reference sequence). The CDR3 has 16 residues. The CDR3 sequence is CASSPDRGPLYYGYTF. For the CDR3, the DNA is TGTGCCAGCAGCCCGGACAGGGGCCCGCTTTACTATGGCTACACCTTC.

This chain joins TRBV6-1 and TRBJ2-7, with a weak D call TRBD1 (5 bases). CDR3 size: 14 residues. Trimming removed 3 bases from V and 3 bases from J, with 12 bases in between. Germline values: CDR1 MNHNS, CDR2 SASEGT. The CDR3 protein is CASSDSAGFYEQYF. CDR3 DNA: TGTGCCAGCAGTGATTCCGCAGGGTTCTACGAGCAGTACTTC.

J is TRBJ1-5 and V is TRBV6-4; no clear D. CDR1 is MRHNA and CDR2 is SNTAGT in the germline V gene. The CDR3 is 13 residues long. Trimming shortened V by 2 bases and J by 4 bases, and 6 bases separated the two germline ends. The CDR3: CASSDTPNQPQHF. CDR3 coding DNA: TGTGCCAGCAGTGACACTCCGAATCAGCCCCAGCATTTT.

This clone was recorded once. This chain joins TRBV19 and TRBJ1-2; possibly TRBD1 for D (6 bases). This CDR3 has 14 amino acids. Trimming removed 1 base from V and 4 bases from J, with 10 bases in between. Germline loops: CDR1 LNHDA, CDR2 SQIVND (reference sequence). CDR3 nucleotides: TGTGCCAGTAGTATAGGGACAGCCTCCTATGGCTACACCTTC. This sequence encodes CASSIGTASYGYTF.

This clone was detected only a few times. The gene calls are TRBV6-6 and TRBJ1-3, with 9 bases matching TRBD1. The CDR3 consists of 14 residues. Germline V lookup: CDR1 MNHNY, CDR2 SVGAGI (reference sequence). V was clipped by 5 bases and J by 7 bases; unmatched bases: 6. In nucleotides, the CDR3 is TGTGCCAGCAGTCCGGGACAGGGAGGGAACACCATATATTTT. Protein product: CASSPGQGGNTIYF.

J is TRBJ1-5 and V is TRBV27; tentatively, D is TRBD1 (6 bases). The V end was cut by 5 bases, the J end by 3 bases, with 17 bases between. The CDR3 loop spans 16 amino acids. Germline assignment: CDR1 MNHEY and CDR2 SMNVEV (reference sequence). The CDR3 coding sequence is TGTGCCAGCAGTCCCTCGAAGGACAGAGACAATCAGCCCCAGCATTTT. Protein sequence: CASSPSKDRDNQPQHF.

The chain recombines TRBV4-2 with TRBJ2-7; 7 positions match TRBD2. The germline V gene encodes CDR1 LGHNA and CDR2 YNFKEQ. J was trimmed by 6 bases and V by 0 bases; bases with no gene match: 5. The CDR3 contains 14 residues. The chain's CDR3 is CASSQDGGEPEQYF. Here the CDR3 DNA reads TGTGCCAGCAGCCAAGATGGGGGGGAACCCGAGCAGTACTTC.

The J gene is TRBJ2-3, the V gene TRBV15, with a weak D call TRBD2 (6 bases). V was clipped by 2 bases and J by 0 bases, with 12 bases between them. CDR1 is LNHNV and CDR2 is YYDKDF in the germline V gene (reference sequence). The CDR3 runs to 16 residues. This chain's CDR3 is CATSRPRDFSTDTQYF. For the CDR3, the DNA is TGTGCCACCAGCAGACCTCGGGACTTTAGCACAGATACGCAGTATTTT.

V and J are TRBV28 and TRBJ2-7; 9 nucleotides align to TRBD2. The ends lost 5 bases at V and 6 bases at J; junction bases unmatched: 11. The length of the CDR3 is 15 residues. Germline V gene sequence: CDR1 MDHEN, CDR2 SYDVKM. CDR3 amino acids: CASSTSGWGLSEQYF. The DNA of the CDR3 is TGTGCCAGCAGTACTAGCGGGTGGGGTCTCTCCGAGCAGTACTTC.

The rearrangement joins TRBV4-2 to TRBJ1-4, with 7 positions matching TRBD1. Per germline, CDR1 LGHNA and CDR2 YNFKEQ. The CDR3 has 22 amino acids. V was clipped by 4 bases and J by 0 bases; unmatched bases: 23. The CDR3 bases are TGTGCCAGCAGCCCTACACTACTCTGGACAGGAGGGAACATTGCAACTAATGAAAAACTGTTTTTT. Its protein product is CASSPTLLWTGGNIATNEKLFF.

In its sample, this clone was seen once. The chain couples TRBV3-1 (or the pseudogene TRBV3-2) to TRBJ1-5; D remains unclear. This CDR3 region has 12 residues. Germline V gives CDR1 LGHDT, CDR2 YNNKEL (reference sequence). Trimming shortened V by 4 bases and J by 9 bases, and 10 bases separated the two germline ends. The CDR3 loop reads CASSREEGPQHF. The CDR3 bases are TGTGCCAGCAGCCGAGAGGAGGGGCCCCAGCATTTT.

The V and J genes are TRBV5-6 and TRBJ2-7; possibly TRBD1 for D (5 bases). CDR1 is SGHDT and CDR2 is YYEEEE in the germline V gene. V was trimmed by 0 bases and J by 0 bases, leaving 7 bases between them. This CDR3 has 14 amino acids. The CDR3 coding sequence is TGTGCCAGCAGCTTGGCAGGGTTCTCCTACGAGCAGTACTTC. Residues: CASSLAGFSYEQYF.

In its sample, this clone was seen a few times. The J gene is TRBJ1-2, the V gene TRBV29-1; TRBD1 might be the D (5 bases). This CDR3 region has 12 residues. V lost 2 bases and J lost 4, with 8 bases in between. Germline V CDR1 and CDR2: SQVTM, ANQGSEA. The CDR3 here is CSVETGIYGYTF. The CDR3 nucleotides are TGCAGCGTTGAAACAGGAATCTATGGCTACACCTTC.

The chain is built from TRBV27 and TRBJ2-1; weak D call: TRBD1 (5 bases). From germline, CDR1 is MNHEY and CDR2 SMNVEV (reference sequence). V was cut by 3 bases and J by 12 bases, with 24 bases left in between. The CDR3 consists of 16 residues. The CDR3 region has the DNA TGTGCCAGCAGTTTCCGGACGGGCAGGGCCAGAACGGTGCAGTTCTTC. This gives the protein CASSFRTGRARTVQFF.

The V gene is TRBV6-6, the J gene TRBJ2-7, with D uncertain. The CDR3 is made up of 14 amino acids. Germline CDR1 MNHNY, CDR2 SVGAGI (reference sequence). Trimming took 0 bases from V and 0 from J, leaving 6 bases between them. The CDR3: CASSYSPGSYEQYF. In DNA form, the CDR3 reads TGTGCCAGCAGTTACTCGCCCGGCTCCTACGAGCAGTACTTC.

This rearrangement joins TRBV18 to TRBJ2-7; TRBD2 matches at 7 bases. Germline V gene sequence: CDR1 KGHSH, CDR2 LQKENI. The V gene end was trimmed by 8 bases and the J gene end by 0 bases; junction bases not matched to a gene: 16. The CDR3 contains 17 residues. In DNA form, the CDR3 reads TGTGCCAGCGCTACCTTACGACGGGGGGACGCCTCCTACGAGCAGTACTTC. Encoded protein: CASATLRRGDASYEQYF.

The rearrangement joins TRBV29-1 to TRBJ2-3, with 14 bases fitting TRBD2. The CDR3 totals 15 residues. The V and J ends lost 6 bases and 4 bases, in that order; junction bases with no gene match: 6. Looked up from germline, CDR1 is SQVTM and CDR2 is ANQGSEA. The CDR3 DNA sequence: TGCAGCGTAAAGGGACTAGCGGGAGCCCCAGATACGCAGTATTTT. It is translated as CSVKGLAGAPDTQYF.

V gene TRBV24-1 combines with J gene TRBJ2-5; unclear D gene. In germline, CDR1 is KGHDR, CDR2 SFDVKD. This CDR3 contains 13 residues. Trimming removed 3 bases from V and 2 bases from J, with 6 bases in between. The CDR3 region has the DNA TGTGCCACCAGTGATAACAGTCAAGAGACCCAGTACTTC. It codes for CATSDNSQETQYF.

J is TRBJ1-2 and V is TRBV7-9; 11 positions agree with TRBD1. Germline CDR1 reads SEHNR; CDR2 reads FQNEAQ (reference sequence). CDR3 length: 17 residues. The V segment lost 5 bases and the J segment 4 bases; nucleotides outside the gene matches: 12. The CDR3 DNA follows: TGTGCCAGCAGCATGGACAGGGGGCGACGTTGGCCCTATGGCTACACCTTC. Translated, it gives CASSMDRGRRWPYGYTF. The whole variable domain, filled in from reference TRBV7-9 and TRBJ1-2, reads DTGVSQNPRHKITKRGQNVTFRCDPISEHNRLYWYRQTLGQGPEFLTYFQNEAQLEKSRLLSDRFSAERPKGSFSTLEIQRTEQGDSAMYLCASSMDRGRRWPYGYTFGSGTRLTVV.

The chain recombines TRBV6-5 with TRBJ1-3, with D hard to call. V was cut by 6 bases and J by 1 base, with 4 bases left in between. The length of the CDR3 is 12 residues. Germline-derived CDR1 and CDR2 are MNHEY and SVGAGI. CDR3 amino acids: CASSGSGNTIYF. CDR3 DNA sequence: TGTGCCAGCAGCGGGTCTGGAAACACCATATATTTT.

V gene TRBV28 combines with J gene TRBJ2-3, with TRBD2 matching over 10 bases. V was pared by 7 bases and J by 2 bases, with 6 bases of the junction left unmatched. Per germline, CDR1 MDHEN and CDR2 SYDVKM. This CDR3 contains 15 residues. The CDR3 DNA is TGTGCCAGCAACCAACTAGCGGGGATCACAGATACGCAGTATTTT. It codes for CASNQLAGITDTQYF. Supplemented by reference TRBV28 and TRBJ2-3, the full variable domain reads DVKVTQSSRYLVKRTGEKVFLECVQDMDHENMFWYRQDPGLGLRLIYFSYDVKMKEKGDIPEGYSVSREKKERFSLILESASTNQTSMYLCASNQLAGITDTQYFGPGTRLTVL.

The V and J genes are TRBV2 and TRBJ2-2; TRBD2 matches at 8 bases. Germline V gene data show CDR1 as SNHLY and CDR2 as FYNNEI. The CDR3 is 15 amino acids. J lost 4 bases, V lost 6 bases, and 7 bases had no gene match. The CDR3 nucleotides read TGTGCCAGCAGGGCAGCGGGAGCGGGCACCGGGGAGCTGTTTTTT. This codes for CASRAAGAGTGELFF. Together with reference TRBV2 and TRBJ2-2, the CDR3 gives the full variable domain: EPEVTQTPSHQVTQMGQEVILRCVPISNHLYFYWYRQILGQKVEFLVSFYNNEISEKSEIFDDQFSVERPDGSNFTLKIRSTKLEDSAMYFCASRAAGAGTGELFFGEGSRLTVL.

The V and J genes are TRBV25-1 and TRBJ2-2; D gene uncertain. The CDR3 is 15 residues long. V lost 5 bases and J 5 bases, leaving 15 bases between the germline ends. Per the germline V gene, CDR1 is MGHDK and CDR2 is SYGVNS. The CDR3 DNA is TGTGCCAGCAGTTCACCGCTTGACATAACCGGGGAGCTGTTTTTT. Translation gives CASSSPLDITGELFF.

J is TRBJ1-5 and V is TRBV28; 10 bases line up with TRBD1. Germline V lookup: CDR1 MDHEN, CDR2 SYDVKM. There are 17 residues in the CDR3. Trimming removed 4 bases from V and 3 bases from J; junction bases left unmatched: 9. Here the CDR3 reads CASSSNRDRGTNQPQHF. Written as DNA, the CDR3 is TGTGCCAGCAGTTCGAACCGGGACAGGGGTACCAATCAGCCCCAGCATTTT. The full variable domain, rest sourced from reference TRBV28 and TRBJ1-5, is DVKVTQSSRYLVKRTGEKVFLECVQDMDHENMFWYRQDPGLGLRLIYFSYDVKMKEKGDIPEGYSVSREKKERFSLILESASTNQTSMYLCASSSNRDRGTNQPQHFGDGTRLSIL.

The count of this clone is one. This chain uses TRBV6-5 with TRBJ1-4; possibly TRBD1 for D (6 bases). V lost 8 bases to trimming and J lost 8 bases, with 21 bases between them. The germline CDR1 and CDR2 sequences are MNHEY and SVGAGI. The CDR3 runs 15 residues. The CDR3 region is CASQSAGGATEKLFF. CDR3 nucleotides: TGTGCCAGCCAATCAGCGGGGGGCGCGACGGAAAAACTGTTTTTT.

The CDR3 loop reads CASSSRGRETQYF. The CDR3 bases are TGTGCCAGCAGCTCCAGGGGGCGTGAGACCCAGTACTTC. This chain links TRBV3-1 (or the pseudogene TRBV3-2) with TRBJ2-5; 8 positions match TRBD1. The trim removed 5 bases at V and 5 bases at J, leaving 4 bases unmatched. The CDR3 sequence is 13 residues long. The germline V gene has CDR1 LGHDT and CDR2 YNNKEL (reference sequence).

The rearrangement joins TRBV30 to TRBJ2-7; 10 nucleotides match TRBD1. Germline assignment: CDR1 GTSNPN and CDR2 SVGIG (reference sequence). The CDR3 runs 12 residues. V trimming: 4 bases; J trimming: 7 bases; junction bases outside the gene matches: 4. CDR3 protein: CAWTDRGLEQYF. The CDR3 nucleotides read TGTGCCTGGACCGACAGGGGGCTTGAGCAGTACTTC.

The chain recombines TRBV30 with TRBJ1-5; D is unclear. Germline assignment: CDR1 GTSNPN and CDR2 SVGIG (reference sequence). V was clipped by 4 bases and J by 0 bases, with 7 bases between them. This CDR3 spans 13 amino acids. The CDR3 sequence: CAWNADSNQPQHF. The CDR3 bases are TGTGCCTGGAACGCAGATAGCAATCAGCCCCAGCATTTT.

This clone came up many times. The chain employs TRBV7-6 and TRBJ1-3, with TRBD1 identical over 8 bases. This CDR3 comprises 19 residues. V lost 5 bases to trimming and J lost 1 base; unmatched junction nucleotides: 16. The germline gives CDR1 SGHVS, CDR2 FNYEAQ. This CDR3 is CASSQPRGQEISSGNTIYF. The CDR3 DNA is TGTGCCAGCAGCCAACCCCGGGGACAGGAGATTTCGTCTGGAAACACCATATATTTT.

The chain joins TRBV19 to TRBJ1-2; D is perhaps TRBD1 (5 bases). V dropped 3 bases and J dropped 8 bases, with 22 bases sitting between them. Germline assignment: CDR1 LNHDA and CDR2 SQIVND (reference sequence). The CDR3 extends over 16 amino acids. DNA for the CDR3: TGTGCCAGTAGTATGTCGGATATGGGGCCCCAGGGAGGCTACACCTTC. As protein: CASSMSDMGPQGGYTF.